A selection of T cell receptor beta chains follows, all from one sample in a study of blood T cells in healthy people across ages. TCRdb re-derived calls from the 5' RACE reads in MiXCR, one entry per CDR3 protein. The top ten clones hold 15% to 19% of a sample with hundreds of thousands of distinct CDR3 sequences, about 30% of them seen once. Sequences were obtained from blood. Receptors originate from a woman of 80 years or more in good health. Each CDR3 is given with its conserved first and last residue. A D gene is named only where the DNA matches it firmly. Rows may omit the clone size; those that give it use once, few, many or a size class.

TRBV7-9	TRBJ2-3	NA	TRBD2	CASSLGQAGSRTDTQYF	TGTGCCAGCAGCTTAGGGCAAGCGGGATCCCGCACAGATACGCAGTATTTT
TRBV20-1	TRBJ2-1	many	NA	CSARDWAGRYNEQFF	TGCAGTGCTAGAGATTGGGCAGGGCGCTACAATGAGCAGTTCTTC
TRBV7-2	TRBJ2-1	NA	NA	CASTLLSYNEQFF	TGTGCCAGCACCCTCCTCTCCTACAATGAGCAGTTCTTC
TRBV6-1	TRBJ2-4	many	NA	CASSESGVVAKNIQYF	TGTGCCAGCAGTGAATCAGGGGTTGTAGCCAAAAACATTCAGTACTTC
TRBV6-2/TRBV6-3	TRBJ2-1	few	NA	CASSYRSREQFF	TGTGCCAGCAGTTACCGAAGCCGTGAGCAGTTCTTC
TRBV7-3	TRBJ2-6	many	NA	CASSPTRLVTGANVLTF	TGTGCCAGCAGCCCGACTCGACTAGTTACCGGGGCCAACGTCCTGACTTTC
TRBV7-2	TRBJ2-3	once	TRBD1	CASTRDRGLTDTQYF	TGTGCCAGCACCCGGGACAGGGGTTTGACAGATACGCAGTATTTT
TRBV18	TRBJ2-3	many	TRBD2	CASSPPGLAGGDTQYF	TGTGCCAGCTCACCTCCGGGACTAGCAGGAGGGGATACGCAGTATTTT
TRBV20-1	TRBJ2-1	NA	TRBD2	CSAGLAGATNEQFF	TGCAGTGCGGGACTAGCGGGAGCGACAAATGAGCAGTTCTTC
TRBV28	TRBJ1-2	NA	TRBD1	CASSPRDRDRSGYTF	TGTGCCAGCAGTCCCCGGGACAGGGATCGGTCCGGCTACACCTTC
TRBV7-3	TRBJ1-1	few	NA	CASSLRYGAEAFF	TGTGCCAGCAGCTTAAGGTACGGGGCTGAAGCTTTCTTT
TRBV5-1	TRBJ1-1	many	NA	CASSFGGRRGTEAFF	TGCGCCAGCAGCTTTGGGGGCCGAAGAGGAACTGAAGCTTTCTTT
TRBV6-1	TRBJ1-2	many	TRBD1	CASAGTGGGYTF	TGTGCCAGCGCCGGGACAGGGGGCGGCTACACCTTC
TRBV20-1	TRBJ2-5	many	NA	CSARDPGGEKTQYF	TGCAGTGCTAGGGACCCGGGGGGCGAAAAGACCCAGTACTTC
TRBV5-5	TRBJ2-6	many	NA	CASSVPGSGANVLTF	TGTGCCAGCAGCGTACCAGGGTCTGGGGCCAACGTCCTGACTTTC
TRBV7-7	TRBJ2-5	many	TRBD2	CASSLGLAAETQYF	TGTGCCAGCAGCCTTGGACTAGCGGCAGAGACCCAGTACTTC
TRBV7-2	TRBJ2-7	many	TRBD2	CASSYLAGGRYEQYF	TGTGCCAGCAGTTACCTAGCGGGGGGGCGTTACGAGCAGTACTTC
TRBV2	TRBJ1-5	NA	TRBD1	CASSLQGRRDQPQHF	TGTGCCAGCAGCCTACAGGGGCGCAGGGATCAGCCCCAGCATTTT
TRBV5-1	TRBJ1-1	once	TRBD1	CASSLPRDRASSAEAFF	TGCGCCAGCAGCTTGCCCAGGGACAGGGCGAGTAGCGCTGAAGCTTTCTTT
TRBV29-1	TRBJ2-2	many	NA	CSVKRGPNTGELFF	TGCAGCGTTAAAAGGGGTCCGAACACCGGGGAGCTGTTTTTT
TRBV7-3	TRBJ2-7	once	TRBD1	CASSLDRGLWEQYF	TGTGCCAGCAGCTTAGACAGGGGGCTGTGGGAGCAGTACTTC
TRBV28	TRBJ2-5	many	TRBD2	CASSYPVGGTETQYF	TGTGCCAGCAGTTACCCGGTGGGAGGGACAGAGACCCAGTACTTC
TRBV20-1	TRBJ2-7	NA	TRBD2	CSAPLRGGYEQYF	TGCAGTGCTCCTTTGCGGGGGGGCTACGAGCAGTACTTC
TRBV5-1	TRBJ2-7	NA	NA	CASSWGAQVYEQYF	TGCGCCAGCAGCTGGGGAGCGCAGGTATACGAGCAGTACTTC
TRBV7-2	TRBJ2-3	many	NA	CASSLSSISSTDTQYF	TGTGCCAGCAGCTTATCAAGCATTTCTAGCACAGATACGCAGTATTTT
TRBV6-6	TRBJ1-2	many	TRBD1	CASYRGGYTF	TGTGCCAGTTACAGGGGGGGCTACACCTTC
TRBV29-1	TRBJ1-1	few	NA	CSVPNTIMRTEAFF	TGCAGCGTTCCCAACACGATTATGAGGACTGAAGCTTTCTTT
TRBV7-2	TRBJ2-7	few	TRBD1	CASGSQTGGINEQYF	TGTGCCAGCGGATCCCAAACAGGGGGTATCAATGAGCAGTACTTC
TRBV20-1	TRBJ2-7	many	NA	CSARDLILSPYEQYF	TGCAGTGCTAGAGATCTAATCTTATCGCCGTACGAGCAGTACTTC
TRBV20-1	TRBJ1-5	NA	TRBD1	CSAKRGQGRNQPQHF	TGCAGTGCTAAACGGGGACAGGGACGCAATCAGCCCCAGCATTTT
TRBV7-2	TRBJ1-4	few	NA	CASTPWVGEKLFF	TGTGCCAGCACCCCGTGGGTTGGTGAAAAACTGTTTTTT
TRBV29-1	TRBJ2-4	many	NA	CSAIKENIQYF	TGCAGCGCTATTAAGGAAAACATTCAGTACTTC
TRBV9	TRBJ1-1	NA	TRBD1	CASSAGQGPVFF	TGTGCCAGCAGCGCCGGACAGGGGCCAGTTTTCTTT
TRBV24-1	TRBJ2-7	many	TRBD1	CATSDTQGTYEQYF	TGTGCCACCAGTGATACACAGGGGACCTACGAGCAGTACTTC
TRBV28	TRBJ1-6	NA	TRBD1	CASSPPGGRRSPLHF	TGTGCCAGCAGCCCTCCAGGGGGGCGCAGGTCACCCCTCCACTTT
TRBV6-5	TRBJ2-5	few	NA	CASSYGGGQKYF	TGTGCCAGCAGTTACGGAGGGGGGCAAAAGTACTTC
TRBV7-8	TRBJ1-4	few	TRBD1	CASSTGTGATNEKLFF	TGTGCCAGCAGCACAGGGACAGGGGCAACTAATGAAAAACTGTTTTTT
TRBV7-8	TRBJ1-5	NA	NA	CASSLAYNNQPQHF	TGTGCCAGCAGCTTAGCTTATAACAATCAGCCCCAGCATTTT
TRBV5-5	TRBJ2-1	once	TRBD2	CASSLRWQGRAGGGNEQFF	TGTGCCAGCAGCTTGCGGTGGCAGGGAAGAGCGGGAGGAGGAAATGAGCAGTTCTTC
TRBV29-1	TRBJ1-2	many	NA	CSVEYSHGYTF	TGCAGCGTTGAATATTCGCATGGCTACACCTTC
TRBV5-5	TRBJ2-7	NA	TRBD1	CASSLERGLTYEQYF	TGTGCCAGCAGCTTGGAAAGGGGGCTGACCTACGAGCAGTACTTC
TRBV5-1	TRBJ1-5	few	TRBD1	CASSSSGTGNQPQHF	TGCGCCAGCAGCTCGAGTGGGACAGGGAATCAGCCCCAGCATTTT
TRBV7-2	TRBJ1-3	NA	NA	CASRLDGPTGNTIYF	TGTGCCAGCAGACTGGACGGTCCGACTGGAAACACCATATATTTT
TRBV4-1	TRBJ1-1	NA	NA	CASSQGPGRGEEAFF	TGCGCCAGCAGCCAAGGCCCGGGACGGGGAGAAGAAGCTTTCTTT
TRBV25-1	TRBJ1-2	many	NA	CASSGHYGQYYGYTF	TGTGCCAGCAGTGGACATTATGGACAGTACTATGGCTACACCTTC
TRBV6-1	TRBJ1-5	NA	TRBD1	CASSEGQGGPQGTQHF	TGTGCCAGCAGTGAGGGACAGGGGGGGCCCCAGGGGACCCAGCATTTT
TRBV9	TRBJ2-5	few	NA	CASSGSGRETPYF	TGTGCCAGCAGCGGTAGCGGTAGAGAGACCCCCTACTTC